This TCR beta chain stems from a study of regulatory T cells in long-lasting Graves disease. Points from the study as a whole: The work looked only at peripheral blood and did not look at thyroid tissue.

CDR3-region Arm-PCR and iRepertoire HTBI primers produced the TCR beta libraries. In TCRdb, the multiplex PCR reads were re-called with MiXCR into one record per CDR3 protein. This table has 550,000 to 650,000 distinct CDR3 sequences, approximately 16% appearing once. Comment on this clonotype: The antigen remains unidentified.

Germline V CDR1 and CDR2: GTSNPN, SVGIG (reference sequence). CDR3 length: 16 residues. The V end lost 2 bases, the J end lost 3 bases, and 20 bases lay between the germline ends. The time point here: newly diagnosed GD, antithyroid drugs for less than 3 months. With RNA extracted from PBMCs as input, the TCR library was made. Another study also made use of these data, one on T cells in Graves' hyperthyroidism and ophthalmopathy. From that study: Aged 18 to 65, the patients had hyperthyroidism that was newly diagnosed and had lasted under 2 months. Diagnostic assessment was based on clinical symptoms, serum thyroxine and TRAb, thyroid ultrasound and orbital computed tomography. Most thyroid clonotypes expanded above 0.001 appeared in blood too.

This clonotype was sampled from a man aged 18-30 years with Graves disease. The rearrangement uses TRBV30 and TRBJ2-7; tentatively, D is TRBD1 or TRBD2 (5 bases each). The sequenced sample was peripheral blood mononuclear cells (PBMCs), obtained at new diagnosis, from a patient treated with antithyroid drugs. CDR3 sequence (DNA): TGTGCCTGGAGTTCCCCGTACGACAGCGGCTACTACGAGCAGTACTTC. Its translation: CAWSSPYDSGYYEQYF. The whole variable domain, filled in from reference TRBV30 and TRBJ2-7, reads SQTIHQWPATLVQPVGSPLSLECTVEGTSNPNLYWYRQAAGRGLQLLFYSVGIGQISSEVPQNLSASRPQDRQFILSSKKLLLSDSGFYLCAWSSPYDSGYYEQYFGPGTRLTVT.